This T cell receptor (beta chain) was recovered during a study of cytomegalovirus exposure and HLA in healthy donors (dated 2017 in TCRdb). In terms of the full investigation: According to an earlier analysis of a few hundred of the donors, about 179 million T cells yielded over 100 million unique TCR beta sequences and less than 300 Gb of sequence data. An early release covering over 500 HLA-typed donors comprised about 300 gigabases of sequencing data and about 90 million unique TCR sequences. Among the 398 genotyped donors, around 81% belonged to the genetic ancestry cluster associated with self-reported Caucasian donors. The aim of the study was to test whether cataloging public T cell receptors could identify signatures of past pathogen exposure. The T cell repertoires of 666 subjects were profiled by immunosequencing and related to cytomegalovirus serostatus. Along with the 666-subject first cohort, a separate validation cohort of over 90 different subjects was used. The study combined high-throughput TCR immunosequencing, statistical association of individual TCRs with disease status, and machine learning to predict cytomegalovirus infection status. In a later analysis, previously published TCR beta repertoires from some 640 donors were re-analyzed and high-resolution HLA genotyping was added so that TCR occurrence patterns could be studied. The later analysis used no new phenotypic data to find candidate immune exposures, relying instead on TCR beta sequences and their occurrence across donors. To decide whether each TCR beta V gene segment behaved as functional or pseudogenic, an earlier analysis of some 600 of the donors relied on high-throughput TCR beta sequencing. Alongside the repertoire data, information on donor age, sex, ethnicity and CMV serostatus was compiled. A later genetic analysis used genome-wide SNP genotypes for about 55% of the 666 donors, treating that subset as a discovery cohort. All discovery cohort repertoires had been generated on a single sequencing platform. HLA typing covered class I and class II loci at four-digit resolution. The number of typed donors differed by locus: 629-630 for A, B, C, DRB1 and DQB1; approximately 520 for DQA1; some 610 for DPA1; and around 490 for DPB1. Five DR-DQ haplotypes were treated as single units for association and clustering because of strong linkage in the cohort. Among around 400 genotyped donors of the cohort, an average of approximately 240,000 unique TCR beta nucleotide sequences were sequenced per donor, roughly 18% of them non-productive.

The germline V gene supplies CDR1 LGHNA and CDR2 YSLEER. From cysteine to phenylalanine, the CDR3 is 12 amino acids long. The kept DNA is CDR3 alone, 36 bases in frame from the first base. The cohort comprised 666 healthy bone marrow donors. At the time of sampling, every cohort member was nominally healthy, though immune exposures that went unrecorded were likely present. The donor tested CMV seronegative and was one of the 352 seronegative cohort members. Every donor gave a peripheral blood sample, and the peripheral blood mononuclear cells from that sample were used for TCR beta sequencing. The Qiagen DNeasy Blood Extraction Kit was used to extract genomic DNA from the blood cell samples. Receptor libraries were prepared by the immunoSEQ multiplex PCR assay. A mixture of 60 forward primers for TCR Vbeta segments and 13 reverse primers for TCR Jbeta segments was used in the multiplex PCR. A multiplex PCR assay on genomic DNA amplified the CDR3 region of rearranged TCR beta genes. On the Illumina HiSeq System, the amplified TCR beta libraries were sequenced as 87-base-pair reads. Concerning the study's data processing: A later analysis counted tens of millions of unique TCR beta chains across the 500 to 850 repertoires, and roughly 11 million of these chains were shared by at least two donors. To remove PCR and sequencing errors, raw reads were error-corrected and collapsed into unique sequences using a nearest-neighbor algorithm that merged closely related sequences. Alignment of CDR3 sequences to IMGT reference sequences was used to assign V, D and J gene segments. For a sequence to be retained, a match of at least six nucleotides was required to both a V gene segment and a J gene segment. A rearrangement counted as productive if the CDR3 had no stop codons and remained in frame with V and J, and every other rearrangement counted as non-productive. Following IMGT convention, CDR3 was defined as the stretch from the second conserved V-encoded cysteine to the conserved J-encoded phenylalanine. Sequences without an unambiguous match to a single V gene segment were excluded from the earlier analysis of approximately 600 of the donors. An earlier analysis of some 610 of the donors called V segments functional above 56.7% productive rearrangements and segregating when the between-donor standard deviation exceeded 5%. A statistical classification framework was developed to diagnose cytomegalovirus status using the catalog of TCR beta chain sequences. A later analysis assigned V and J genes by comparing TCR nucleotide sequences with IMGT/GENE-DB human TR gene sequences. The TCRdist pipeline was used in a later analysis to assign CDR3 sequences and most-parsimonious VDJ recombination scenarios. In a later analysis, every TCR beta chain was defined by the combination of its CDR3 amino acid sequence and its V-gene family, and reads without a unique V-gene family were dropped. A later analysis removed several hundred highly shared, low-generation-probability nucleotide sequences to deal with suspected cross-contamination and a sequencing artifact. In a later analysis, a clonal expansion index for each public chain was calculated from normalized within-repertoire ranks of inferred template counts. In a later analysis, generation probabilities were computed with a VDJ recombination model fitted to out-of-frame rearrangements, and the resulting probabilities were checked against IGoR. In a later analysis, TCR-TCR, TCR-HLA and TCR-CMV co-occurrence was scored with hypergeometric tests, and a repertoire-size bias correction was applied to TCR pairs. False discovery rates were estimated in a later analysis by permuting HLA or CMV assignments 20 times. In a later analysis, co-occurring TCRs were grouped using DBSCAN, and TCRdist sequence similarity was added for clustering within HLA-allele-positive subsets. Co-occurrence clustering excluded repertoires with fewer than 30,000 or more than 120,000 public chains, plus five with anomalous nucleotide sharing. This is the immuneACCESS table as TCRdb keeps it, with only in-frame sequences that have V and J called. A part of the clones is gone; compared with another copy, unresolved V genes explain less than half, and the rest is unexplained. From that table come the V and J calls and clone size; the DNA was used to work out D and trimming. Across this sample there are around 160,000 clones, with 75% seen only once. The leading ten clones occupy more than 4% of the sample.

This clone was observed once. Its specific antigen is unknown. No much larger clonotype is one base removed from it; base qualities were not supplied. Study-wide conclusions, independent of this receptor: In a later genetic analysis, a missense DCLRE1C variant was associated with V-gene and J-gene trimming of TCR beta chains, and the association was replicated in an independent cohort. Because HLA typing was unavailable for some donors at each locus, only the typed subset was used in association tests. The cohort was sequenced for TCR beta chains only, and without alpha or paired-chain data the features that could be detected were limited. Compared with equally common non-associated chains, HLA-associated TCR beta chains in a later analysis were more clonally expanded and had lower generation probabilities. The authors suggested that the approach could potentially be extended to other disease states and immunological phenotypes. In the study, some 160 TCR beta chains were listed as associated with cytomegalovirus. According to a later analysis, parvovirus B19, influenza, CMV and Epstein-Barr virus appeared linked to several top co-occurrence clusters. A few of the identified cytomegalovirus-associated TCR beta chains were confirmed in vitro to be specific for cytomegalovirus antigens. Compared with the 666-donor mean, donors in an Asian-associated ancestry cluster had fewer N-insertions in productive TCRs, according to a later genetic analysis. Specific HLA alleles were associated with 18,000 or so TCR beta sequences at a false discovery rate of 0.05 in a later analysis. Some IMGT-functional V segments, including TRBV6-2 and TRBV6-3, could not be told apart with the 87-base-pair reads, so those segments were excluded. In both the original and validation cohorts, the classifier was reported to diagnose cytomegalovirus status with high specificity and sensitivity. Linkage disequilibrium might explain the correlated functional status among segregating V segments, but an unknown experimental factor could not be ruled out. Assigning TCR associations to individual alleles was difficult when HLA alleles, especially DR and DQ, strongly co-occurred. In a later analysis, TCR association rates were found to vary across HLA loci, with the most associated TCRs seen for DRB1 alleles and the fewest for HLA-C alleles. In a later analysis, most CMV-associated TCR beta chains were found to appear HLA-restricted, with HLA associations seemingly driven largely by CMV exposure. Broadly in line with IMGT annotations, most TCR beta V segments showed up in productive rearrangements about 90% or about 30% of the time in an earlier analysis of around 600 of the donors. Some 16 rarely observed V segments, including chromosome 9 orphons, were excluded from the earlier analysis of approximately 600 of the donors because counts were too low. A further reported finding was that TCR beta sequences accurately predicted the HLA-A and HLA-B alleles for most subjects in the first cohort. Presence/absence analyses assumed roughly uniform sequencing depth across donors, an assumption that may not hold. Most TCR sequences were observed very rarely across donors, whereas some public TCRs were present in many individuals. The only immune exposure information available for the cohort was CMV serostatus. A group of highly shared sequence variants was considered likely to be a technical artifact of the sequencing pipeline.

The chain uses TRBV4-3 and TRBJ1-2; possibly the D gene is TRBD1, per 5 matching bases. This clonotype originated in a male donor in good health and CMV-seronegative. Sequenced material: PBMCs. The sequence in DNA is TGCGCTAGCGTCCCGGGACTCCCAACCTACACCTTC. This is translated as CASVPGLPTYTF.